The entry below describes one T cell receptor (beta chain). This clonotype came up many times. Its binding antigen is unknown. The sample holds no much larger clone one base away, and base qualities are not on file. These data are taken from a study of Graves' ophthalmopathy and Graves' hyperthyroidism (dated by TCRdb to 2017 to 2018). With regard to the full study: Peripheral blood was collected at initial diagnosis, before any treatment. In over 5 hyperthyroidism patients, the T-cell repertoires found in thyroid tissue were compared with those found in blood. To tell Graves' ophthalmopathy apart from Graves' hyperthyroidism, and to predict which patients would progress to ophthalmopathy, the study relied on TCR beta repertoire signatures. To explore V-J signatures distinguishing ophthalmopathy from hyperthyroidism, a discovery set of under 110 patients (fewer than 45 ophthalmopathy, 55 to 60 stable hyperthyroidism) was enrolled. The approximately 100 discovery patients were randomly divided into training and test sets at a 7:3 ratio. After sampling, hyperthyroidism patients received methimazole starting at 30 mg daily, and ophthalmopathy patients received high-dose intravenous methylprednisolone. In total, around 140 blood samples were TCR-sequenced: 40 to 45 ophthalmopathy, 75 hyperthyroidism and about 17 hyperthyroidism-to-ophthalmopathy patients. An independent validation cohort was composed of about 20 hyperthyroidism patients and more than 15 patients who later progressed from hyperthyroidism to ophthalmopathy. The paper as a whole reports these results and caveats: Among expanded thyroid clonotypes with frequency above 0.001, most also showed up in blood, which suggests that blood repertoires may reflect the thyroid immune response. In validation, the model predicted ophthalmopathy progression with 55% to 71% sensitivity and 72.22% specificity; some 13 predicted patients were CT-confirmed with GO in a median of around 6 months. The 13-signature model separated ophthalmopathy from stable hyperthyroidism with approximately 90% sensitivity and about 81% specificity in cross-validation, and 80%/75% in the test set. No statistical method was used to set the sample size in advance, and the investigators knew which group each participant was assigned to.

For repertoire sequencing, the TCR beta CDR3 regions were amplified from RNA transcripts. The first round was an RT-PCR using HTBI primers with the Qiagen OneStep RT-PCR kit, and this first round was followed by a second-round multiplex PCR, then size selection and purification. The libraries underwent paired-end sequencing with 100 bp reads on an Illumina HiSeq2000. The original pipeline was this. SOAPnuke was used to process the reads, throwing out any read that had adapters, had uncalled bases, had a mean Phred below 15, or lacked an exact constant-primer or identifier match. COPE v1.2.5 was used to merge high-quality paired reads. Each unique nucleotide sequence was defined as a clonotype, and clonotypes were aligned to IMGT TRB V, D and J references with MiTCR v1.1. The analysis was limited to V-J combinations with a frequency above 0.0001, which together covered approximately 99% of repertoires. A TCR clonal expansion and chaos score per V-J combination was defined as the ratio of F50 clonal expansion to chaos observed in the TCRdist matrix. Welch's t-statistics and random forest were used to narrow the features down to more than 10 V-J combinations, which were then fed into a naive Bayes classifier. Thyroid-blood repertoire similarity was quantified with the Morisita-Horn index. The public reads were reprocessed in TCRdb via fastp at Q25 and MiXCR, keeping in-frame beta chains. Each entry merges the rows of one CDR3 protein and shows their most common DNA and genes. The V and J calls and clone size are TCRdb's, not the authors'. In all, the sample holds hundreds of thousands of distinct CDR3 sequences, and roughly 21% of those were seen once. The biggest ten clones account for under 3.5% of the sample.

The CDR3 holds 14 amino acids from the cysteine to the phenylalanine. The kept DNA is CDR3 alone, 42 bases in frame from the first base. Trimming takes 4 bases from V and 1 base from J, and the germline ends sit 7 bases apart. The germline V gene specifies SNHLY as CDR1 and FYNNEI as CDR2. Hyperthyroidism was considered stable if no progression to ophthalmopathy occurred within 18 months of follow-up. Patients with hyperthyroidism were aged 18 to 65 years, had been newly diagnosed, and had a disease duration of less than 2 months. Patients with other autoimmune diseases, uncontrolled infections, pregnancy or lactation were excluded. Clinical symptoms, serum thyroxine, TRAb, thyroid ultrasound and orbital computed tomography were used for diagnosis. PBMCs were isolated from about 10 ml of fresh peripheral blood by Ficoll-Paque density gradient centrifugation. Total RNA was extracted with Trizol reagent and quality-checked on an Agilent 2100 Bioanalyzer.

The specimen was peripheral blood. The source of this sequence is a woman in her late teens or twenties with stable Graves' hyperthyroidism. Donor details come from another sample of the same person, matched by shared clones. The receptor chain draws on TRBV2 and TRBJ2-2, with the D gene not confidently named. The DNA sequence is TGTGCCAGCAGTGTTCTACAGAACACCGGGGAGCTGTTTTTT. It encodes CASSVLQNTGELFF.